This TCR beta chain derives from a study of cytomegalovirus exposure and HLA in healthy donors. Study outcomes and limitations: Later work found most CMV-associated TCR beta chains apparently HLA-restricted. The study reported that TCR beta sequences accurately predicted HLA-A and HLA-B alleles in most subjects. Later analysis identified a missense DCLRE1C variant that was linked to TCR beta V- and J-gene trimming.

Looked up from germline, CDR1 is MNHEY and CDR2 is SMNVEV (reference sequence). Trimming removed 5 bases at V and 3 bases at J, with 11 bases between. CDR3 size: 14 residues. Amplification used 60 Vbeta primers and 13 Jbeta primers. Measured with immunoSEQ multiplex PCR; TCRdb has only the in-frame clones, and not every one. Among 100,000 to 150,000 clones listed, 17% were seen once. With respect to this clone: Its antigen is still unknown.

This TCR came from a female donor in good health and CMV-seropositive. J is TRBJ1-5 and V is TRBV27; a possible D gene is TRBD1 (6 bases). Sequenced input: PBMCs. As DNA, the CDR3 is TGTGCCAGCAGTCCCGGGGGGGCCAATCAGCCCCAGCATTTT. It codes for CASSPGGANQPQHF.